The source of this T cell receptor (beta chain) is a study of beta chain features in type 1 diabetes. Study-level results: Equally in patients and controls, shorter templates might have been favored by PCR.

Per the germline V gene, CDR1 is SGHRS and CDR2 is YFSETQ. The CDR3 runs to 12 residues. V was clipped by 4 bases and J by 0 bases, with 3 bases between them. A note on this clone: Its antigen is unidentified.

Sorting of CD4+ naive, central memory, regulatory and stem cell-like memory cells was performed via CD45RO/CCR7/CD25/CD127/CD95/CD27. TCRB transcripts that were expressed got sequenced, as all of the isolated RNA had been reverse transcribed. Assay: immunoSEQ multiplex PCR; the TCRdb copy retains only in-frame clones and omits some. The sample holds about 290,000 clones; approximately 8.1% are singletons and the top ten take more than 1%. The specimen sequenced was central memory CD4+ T cells from blood. The genes are TRBV5-1 and TRBJ2-3; D gene uncertain. The origin of this receptor is a woman between 18 and 29 years old in good health. CDR3 residues: CASSISTDTQYF. For the CDR3, the DNA is TGCGCCAGCAGCATTAGCACAGATACGCAGTATTTT.